A selection of T cell receptor beta chains follows, all from one sample in a study of control samples from healthy donors and cancer patients. The assay was immunoSEQ multiplex PCR, and TCRdb's table has in-frame clones only and misses some. Its listing shows about 190,000 clones. Material: blood. The receptor set was obtained from a woman under 40 in good health. Each CDR3 is given with its conserved first and last residue. D genes are given only for firm matches.

v_call	j_call	d_call	cdr3_aa	cdr3_nt
TRBV12-2	TRBJ1-6	-	CASRLAWRAGTNSPLHF	TGTGCAAGTCGCTTAGCCTGGAGAGCCGGGACAAATTCACCCCTCCACTTT
TRBV7-8	TRBJ1-4	-	CASSKDSLRREKLFF	TGTGCCAGCAGCAAAGACAGTTTAAGACGGGAAAAACTGTTTTTT
TRBV5-6	TRBJ2-5	-	CASSLGQGGETQYF	TGTGCCAGCAGCTTAGGGCAGGGGGGAGAGACCCAGTACTTC
TRBV2	TRBJ1-5	-	CASSERARGQPQHF	TGTGCCAGCAGTGAAAGGGCCCGTGGGCAGCCCCAGCATTTT
TRBV9	TRBJ2-2	TRBD2	CASSVDAGVLNTGELFF	TGTGCCAGCAGCGTAGATGCGGGGGTGTTGAACACCGGGGAGCTGTTTTTT
TRBV19	TRBJ1-6	-	CASSVQWGSPLHF	TGTGCCAGTAGCGTACAATGGGGTTCACCCCTCCACTTT
TRBV9	TRBJ1-5	-	CASSVGGLNQPQHF	TGTGCCAGCAGCGTTGGCGGGCTCAATCAGCCCCAGCATTTT
TRBV10-2	TRBJ1-1	-	CASSEGDNANTEAFF	TGCGCCAGCAGTGAGGGGGATAACGCGAACACTGAAGCTTTCTTT
TRBV7-9	TRBJ2-2	-	CASSLDRVGNTGELFF	TGTGCCAGCAGCTTAGACAGGGTCGGGAACACCGGGGAGCTGTTTTTT
TRBV30	TRBJ1-5	TRBD1	CAWSVGGQGQPQHF	TGTGCCTGGAGTGTAGGGGGCCAGGGCCAGCCCCAGCATTTT
TRBV7-9	TRBJ1-6	TRBD1	CASSLSEPGQGISPLHF	TGTGCCAGCAGCCTCTCGGAACCGGGACAGGGGATCTCACCCCTCCACTTT
TRBV19	TRBJ1-4	-	CATVSRGEDEKLFF	TGTGCCACCGTTTCTCGGGGGGAAGATGAAAAACTGTTTTTT
TRBV6-2/TRBV6-3	TRBJ2-3	-	CASSFWGSADTQYF	TGTGCCAGCAGTTTTTGGGGCAGCGCAGATACGCAGTATTTT
TRBV27	TRBJ2-1	TRBD2	CASSLGLNAGEQFF	TGTGCCAGCAGTTTGGGACTAAACGCCGGTGAGCAGTTCTTC
TRBV4-1	TRBJ1-2	-	CASSQERRTRSAGYTF	TGCGCCAGCAGCCAAGAGAGAAGGACCCGATCGGCTGGCTACACCTTC
TRBV10-2	TRBJ2-7	TRBD1	CASTGTGNEQYF	TGCGCCAGCACCGGGACAGGGAACGAGCAGTACTTC
TRBV29-1	TRBJ2-7	-	CSVGERRVTYEQYF	TGCAGCGTTGGGGAGCGCAGGGTGACCTACGAGCAGTACTTC
TRBV11-2	TRBJ1-2	TRBD1	CASSLPGRQGIGYTF	TGTGCCAGCAGCTTACCCGGCCGACAGGGGATTGGCTACACCTTC
TRBV4-3	TRBJ2-1	TRBD2	CASSQERAGESSYNEQFF	TGCGCCAGCAGCCAAGAACGAGCGGGGGAAAGCTCCTACAATGAGCAGTTCTTC
TRBV5-8	TRBJ2-3	TRBD2	CASSWRRSGGLDTQYF	TGTGCCAGCAGCTGGCGGCGTAGCGGGGGACTCGATACGCAGTATTTT
TRBV5-4	TRBJ1-1	TRBD1	CASSLAGTGELARLF	TGTGCCAGCAGCTTGGCCGGGACAGGGGAATTAGCGCGACTATTT
TRBV2	TRBJ2-7	TRBD1	CASRDRGLSYEQYF	TGTGCCAGCAGGGACAGGGGGCTCTCCTACGAGCAGTACTTC
TRBV10-3	TRBJ1-1	TRBD1	CAIRRTGNTEAFF	TGTGCCATCAGGCGGACAGGGAACACTGAAGCTTTCTTT
TRBV5-1	TRBJ2-1	TRBD1	CASSPGGTEQFF	TGCGCCAGCAGCCCAGGGGGCACTGAGCAGTTCTTC
TRBV15	TRBJ2-2	TRBD2	CATSSSGGVNTGELFF	TGTGCCACCAGCAGCTCGGGGGGAGTGAACACCGGGGAGCTGTTTTTT
TRBV4-2	TRBJ2-6	TRBD2	CASSQVESGGTSGANVLTF	TGTGCCAGCAGCCAAGTTGAAAGCGGGGGCACCTCTGGGGCCAACGTCCTGACTTTC
TRBV19	TRBJ1-2	-	CASSIGVIGYTF	TGTGCCAGTAGTATTGGAGTAATTGGCTACACCTTC
TRBV5-4	TRBJ1-2	-	CASSLHNYGYTF	TGTGCCAGCAGCTTACACAACTATGGCTACACCTTC
TRBV7-9	TRBJ2-1	-	CASSLVGDEQFF	TGTGCCAGCAGCTTAGTGGGGGATGAGCAGTTCTTC
TRBV9	TRBJ1-3	-	CASSVDLRGSGNTIYF	TGTGCCAGCAGCGTAGACCTCAGGGGTAGTGGAAACACCATATATTTT
TRBV27	TRBJ2-7	TRBD2	CASSLGSGAEQYF	TGTGCCAGCAGTTTAGGAAGCGGGGCCGAGCAGTACTTC
TRBV19	TRBJ1-5	-	CASKEGYQPQHF	TGTGCCAGTAAGGAAGGGTATCAGCCCCAGCATTTT
TRBV28	TRBJ1-6	-	CASSVQSPLHF	TGTGCCAGCAGTGTGCAGTCACCCCTCCACTTT
TRBV7-3	TRBJ2-1	TRBD2	CASSSMTKRGSYNEQFF	TGTGCCAGCAGCTCAATGACTAAGCGGGGGTCCTACAATGAGCAGTTCTTC
TRBV10-3	TRBJ1-6	-	CAISNGQRVNSPLHF	TGTGCCATCAGTAACGGACAGAGAGTTAATTCACCCCTCCACTTT
TRBV3-1/TRBV3-2	TRBJ2-2	-	CASSQATGPNTGELFF	TGTGCCAGCAGCCAAGCGACAGGCCCGAACACCGGGGAGCTGTTTTTT